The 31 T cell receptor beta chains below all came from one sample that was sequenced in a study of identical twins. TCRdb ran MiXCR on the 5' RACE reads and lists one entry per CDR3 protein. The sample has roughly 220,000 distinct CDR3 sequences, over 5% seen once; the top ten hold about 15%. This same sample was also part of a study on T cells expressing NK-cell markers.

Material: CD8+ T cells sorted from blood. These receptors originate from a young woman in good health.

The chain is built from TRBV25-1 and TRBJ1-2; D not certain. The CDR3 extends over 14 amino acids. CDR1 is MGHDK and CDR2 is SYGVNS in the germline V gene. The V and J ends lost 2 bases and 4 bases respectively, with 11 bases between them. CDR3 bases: TGTGCCAGCAGTGAAGGCGGGTCGGTCTATGGCTACACCTTC. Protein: CASSEGGSVYGYTF.

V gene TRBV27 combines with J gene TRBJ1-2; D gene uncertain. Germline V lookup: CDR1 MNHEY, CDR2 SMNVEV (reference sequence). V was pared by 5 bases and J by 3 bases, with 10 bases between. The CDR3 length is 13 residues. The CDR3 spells CASSRGLHYGYTF. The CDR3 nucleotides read TGTGCCAGCAGTCGCGGACTTCACTATGGCTACACCTTC.

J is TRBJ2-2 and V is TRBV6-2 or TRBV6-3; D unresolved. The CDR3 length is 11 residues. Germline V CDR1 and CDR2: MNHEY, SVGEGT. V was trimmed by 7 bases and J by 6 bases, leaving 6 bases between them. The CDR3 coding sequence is TGTGCCAGCACCCACCCCGGGGAGCTGTTTTTT. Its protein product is CASTHPGELFF.

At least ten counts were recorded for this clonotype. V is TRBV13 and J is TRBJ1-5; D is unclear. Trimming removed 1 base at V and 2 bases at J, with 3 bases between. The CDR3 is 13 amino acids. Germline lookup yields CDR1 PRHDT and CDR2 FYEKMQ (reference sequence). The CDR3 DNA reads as TGTGCCAGCAGCTTAGCTGGCAATCAGCCCCAGCATTTT. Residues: CASSLAGNQPQHF.

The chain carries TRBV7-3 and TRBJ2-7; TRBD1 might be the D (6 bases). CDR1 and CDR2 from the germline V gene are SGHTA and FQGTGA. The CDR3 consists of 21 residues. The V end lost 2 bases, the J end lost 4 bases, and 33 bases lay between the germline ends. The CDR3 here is CASSLPVVSPQGRQPVYEQYF. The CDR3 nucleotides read TGTGCCAGCAGCTTACCGGTCGTCTCCCCTCAGGGGCGCCAACCGGTTTACGAGCAGTACTTC.

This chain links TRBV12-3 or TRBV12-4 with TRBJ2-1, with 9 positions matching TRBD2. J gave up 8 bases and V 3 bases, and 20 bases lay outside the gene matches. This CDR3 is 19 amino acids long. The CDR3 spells CASSFIRFLAGFGFDEQFF. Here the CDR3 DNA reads TGTGCCAGCAGTTTTATACGATTTCTAGCGGGATTTGGTTTCGATGAGCAGTTCTTC.

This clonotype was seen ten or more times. The CDR3 spells CASSGTVDYNEQFF. In nucleotides, the CDR3 is TGTGCCAGCAGTGGGACCGTCGACTACAATGAGCAGTTCTTC. The J gene is TRBJ2-1, the V gene TRBV6-1; no firm D call. Germline V lookup: CDR1 MNHNS, CDR2 SASEGT. The CDR3 is 14 residues long. The V gene lost 4 bases and the J gene lost 3 bases, with 10 bases spanning the gap.

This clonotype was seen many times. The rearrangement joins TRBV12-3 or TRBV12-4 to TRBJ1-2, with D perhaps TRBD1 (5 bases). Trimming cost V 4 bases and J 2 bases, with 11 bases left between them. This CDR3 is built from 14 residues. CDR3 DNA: TGTGCCAGCAGTTCGGGGGTGATGAACTATGGCTACACCTTC. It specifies CASSSGVMNYGYTF.

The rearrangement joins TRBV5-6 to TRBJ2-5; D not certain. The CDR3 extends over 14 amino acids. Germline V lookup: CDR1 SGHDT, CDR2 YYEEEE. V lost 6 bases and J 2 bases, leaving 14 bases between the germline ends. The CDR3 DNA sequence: TGTGCCAGCATGCACATCGGCGGTCAAGAGACCCAGTACTTC. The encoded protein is CASMHIGGQETQYF.

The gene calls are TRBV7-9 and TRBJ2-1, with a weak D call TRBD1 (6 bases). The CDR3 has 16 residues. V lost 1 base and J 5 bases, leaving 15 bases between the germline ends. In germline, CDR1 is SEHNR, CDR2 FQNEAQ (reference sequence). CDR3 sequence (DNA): TGTGCCAGCAGCTTAGTACAGGGAATCTTAAACAATGAGCAGTTCTTC. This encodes CASSLVQGILNNEQFF. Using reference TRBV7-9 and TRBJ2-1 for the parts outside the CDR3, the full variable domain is DTGVSQNPRHKITKRGQNVTFRCDPISEHNRLYWYRQTLGQGPEFLTYFQNEAQLEKSRLLSDRFSAERPKGSFSTLEIQRTEQGDSAMYLCASSLVQGILNNEQFFGPGTRLTVL.

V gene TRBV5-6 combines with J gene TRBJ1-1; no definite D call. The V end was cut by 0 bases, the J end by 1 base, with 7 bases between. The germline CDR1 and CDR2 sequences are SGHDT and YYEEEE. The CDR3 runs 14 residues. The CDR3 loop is CASSLGLANTEAFF. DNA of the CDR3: TGTGCCAGCAGCTTGGGACTGGCGAACACTGAAGCTTTCTTT.

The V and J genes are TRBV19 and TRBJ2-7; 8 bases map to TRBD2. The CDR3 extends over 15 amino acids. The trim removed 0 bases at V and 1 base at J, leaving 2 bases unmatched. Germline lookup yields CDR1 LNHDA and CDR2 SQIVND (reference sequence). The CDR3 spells CASSIDGTSSYEQYF. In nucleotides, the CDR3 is TGTGCCAGTAGTATAGATGGGACTAGTTCCTACGAGCAGTACTTC.

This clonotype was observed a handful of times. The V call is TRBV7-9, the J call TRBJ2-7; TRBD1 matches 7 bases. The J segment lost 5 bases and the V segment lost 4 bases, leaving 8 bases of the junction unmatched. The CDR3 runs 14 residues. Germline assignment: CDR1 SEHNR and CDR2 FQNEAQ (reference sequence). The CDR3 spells CASSWDSVKNEQYF. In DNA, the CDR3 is TGTGCCAGCAGCTGGGACAGTGTTAAGAACGAGCAGTACTTC. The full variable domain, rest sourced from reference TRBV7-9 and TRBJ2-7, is DTGVSQNPRHKITKRGQNVTFRCDPISEHNRLYWYRQTLGQGPEFLTYFQNEAQLEKSRLLSDRFSAERPKGSFSTLEIQRTEQGDSAMYLCASSWDSVKNEQYFGPGTRLTVT.

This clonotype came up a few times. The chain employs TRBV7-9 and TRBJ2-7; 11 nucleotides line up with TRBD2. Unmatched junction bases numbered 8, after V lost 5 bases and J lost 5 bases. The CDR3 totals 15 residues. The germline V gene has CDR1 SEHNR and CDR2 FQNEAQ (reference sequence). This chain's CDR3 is CASSPQTSGVNEQYF. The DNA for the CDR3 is TGTGCCAGCAGCCCCCAGACTAGCGGGGTTAACGAGCAGTACTTC.

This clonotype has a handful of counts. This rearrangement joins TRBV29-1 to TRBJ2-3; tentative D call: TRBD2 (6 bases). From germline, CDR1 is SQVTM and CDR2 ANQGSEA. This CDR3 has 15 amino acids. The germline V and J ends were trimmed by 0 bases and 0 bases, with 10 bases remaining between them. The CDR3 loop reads CSVEDRGTSTDTQYF. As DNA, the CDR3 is TGCAGCGTTGAAGATCGAGGGACTAGCACAGATACGCAGTATTTT.

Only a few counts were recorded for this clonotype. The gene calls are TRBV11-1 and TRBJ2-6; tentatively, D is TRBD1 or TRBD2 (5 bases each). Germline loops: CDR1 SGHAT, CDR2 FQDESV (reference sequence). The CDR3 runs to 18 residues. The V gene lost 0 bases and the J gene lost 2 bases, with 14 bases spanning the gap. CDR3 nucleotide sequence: TGTGCCAGCAGCTTAGCCTCCCGAGGGGATGCTGGGGCCAACGTCCTGACTTTC. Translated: CASSLASRGDAGANVLTF.

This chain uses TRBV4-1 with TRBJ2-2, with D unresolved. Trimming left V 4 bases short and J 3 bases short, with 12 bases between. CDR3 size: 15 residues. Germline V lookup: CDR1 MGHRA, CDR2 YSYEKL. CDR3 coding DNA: TGCGCCAGCAGCCTGGCGCCCGCCGACACCGGGGAGCTGTTTTTT. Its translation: CASSLAPADTGELFF.

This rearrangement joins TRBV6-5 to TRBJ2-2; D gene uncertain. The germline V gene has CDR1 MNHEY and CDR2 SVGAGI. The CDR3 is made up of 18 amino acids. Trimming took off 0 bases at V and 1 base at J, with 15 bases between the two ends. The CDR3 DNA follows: TGTGCCAGCAGTTACTCGACTGGCAAAGCCGAGAACACCGGGGAGCTGTTTTTT. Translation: CASSYSTGKAENTGELFF.

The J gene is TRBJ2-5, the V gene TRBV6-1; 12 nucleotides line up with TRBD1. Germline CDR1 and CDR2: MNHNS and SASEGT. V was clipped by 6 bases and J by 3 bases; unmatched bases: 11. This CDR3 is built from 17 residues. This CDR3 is CASREPGQGAQEETQYF. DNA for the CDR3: TGTGCCAGCAGGGAACCGGGACAGGGGGCGCAGGAAGAGACCCAGTACTTC.

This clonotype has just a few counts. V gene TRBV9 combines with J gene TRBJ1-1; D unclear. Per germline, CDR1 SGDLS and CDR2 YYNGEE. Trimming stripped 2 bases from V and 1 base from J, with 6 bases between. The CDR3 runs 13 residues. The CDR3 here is CASSVGRNTEAFF. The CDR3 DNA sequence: TGTGCCAGCAGCGTTGGACGGAACACTGAAGCTTTCTTT.

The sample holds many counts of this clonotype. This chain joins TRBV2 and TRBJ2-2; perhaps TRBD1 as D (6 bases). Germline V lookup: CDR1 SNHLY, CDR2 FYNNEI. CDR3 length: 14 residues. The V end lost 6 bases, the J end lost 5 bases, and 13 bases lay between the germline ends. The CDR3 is CASRKQGETGELFF. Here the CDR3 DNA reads TGTGCCAGCAGAAAACAGGGTGAAACCGGGGAGCTGTTTTTT.

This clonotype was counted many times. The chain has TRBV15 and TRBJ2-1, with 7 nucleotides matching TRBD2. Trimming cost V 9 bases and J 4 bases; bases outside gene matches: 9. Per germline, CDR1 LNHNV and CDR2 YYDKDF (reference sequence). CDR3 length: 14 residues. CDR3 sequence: CATAASGAYNEQFF. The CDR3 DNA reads TGTGCCACAGCGGCTAGCGGTGCTTACAATGAGCAGTTCTTC.

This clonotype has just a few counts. The DNA for the CDR3 is TGTGCCAGCAGCTTACCCCCAGCTAGGACCGGGGAGCTGTTTTTT. Translation gives CASSLPPARTGELFF. The chain combines TRBV7-9 with TRBJ2-2; D gene ambiguous. The CDR3 totals 15 residues. Germline values: CDR1 SEHNR, CDR2 FQNEAQ (reference sequence). Trimming removed 2 bases at V and 5 bases at J, with 12 bases between.

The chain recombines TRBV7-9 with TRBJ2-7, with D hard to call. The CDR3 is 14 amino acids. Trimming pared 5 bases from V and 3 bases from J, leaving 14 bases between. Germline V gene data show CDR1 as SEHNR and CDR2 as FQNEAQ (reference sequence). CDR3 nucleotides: TGTGCCAGCAGCCACCCGGACGGATTCTACGAGCAGTACTTC. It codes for CASSHPDGFYEQYF.

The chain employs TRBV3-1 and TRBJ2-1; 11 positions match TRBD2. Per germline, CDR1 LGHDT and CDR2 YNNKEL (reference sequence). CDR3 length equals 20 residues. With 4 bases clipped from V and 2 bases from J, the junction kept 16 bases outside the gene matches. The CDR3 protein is CASSLELGLAGGPPYNEQFF. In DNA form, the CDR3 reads TGTGCCAGCAGCCTGGAACTAGGGCTAGCGGGAGGACCGCCCTACAATGAGCAGTTCTTC.

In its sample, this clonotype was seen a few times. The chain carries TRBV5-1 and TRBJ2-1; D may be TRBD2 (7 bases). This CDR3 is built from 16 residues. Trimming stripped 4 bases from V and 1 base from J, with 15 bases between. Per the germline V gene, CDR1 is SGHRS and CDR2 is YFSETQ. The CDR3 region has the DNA TGCGCCAGCAGCGTAGGGGCGGGGGCGTCCTACAATGAGCAGTTCTTC. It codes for CASSVGAGASYNEQFF.

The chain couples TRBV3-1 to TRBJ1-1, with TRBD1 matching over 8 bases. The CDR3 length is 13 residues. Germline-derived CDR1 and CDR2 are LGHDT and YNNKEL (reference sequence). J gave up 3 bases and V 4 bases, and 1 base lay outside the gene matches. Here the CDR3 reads CASSPDRDTEAFF. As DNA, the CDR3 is TGTGCCAGCAGCCCGGACAGGGACACTGAAGCTTTCTTT.

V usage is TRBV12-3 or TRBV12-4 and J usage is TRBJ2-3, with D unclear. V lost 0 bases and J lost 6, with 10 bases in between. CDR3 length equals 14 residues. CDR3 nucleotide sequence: TGTGCCAGCAGTTTAGCGCGGAATCTGGATACGCAGTATTTT. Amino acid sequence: CASSLARNLDTQYF.

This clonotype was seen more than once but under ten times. CDR3 in amino acids: CASSLASGGTPYEQYF. As DNA, the CDR3 is TGTGCCAGCAGCTTAGCATCGGGCGGGACTCCCTACGAGCAGTACTTC. This chain links TRBV7-9 with TRBJ2-7, with D possibly being TRBD2 (6 bases). Trimming pared 0 bases from V and 2 bases from J, leaving 14 bases between. The CDR3 has 16 amino acids. Germline CDR1 SEHNR, CDR2 FQNEAQ (reference sequence). Full variable domain (rest looked up from reference TRBV7-9 and TRBJ2-7): DTGVSQNPRHKITKRGQNVTFRCDPISEHNRLYWYRQTLGQGPEFLTYFQNEAQLEKSRLLSDRFSAERPKGSFSTLEIQRTEQGDSAMYLCASSLASGGTPYEQYFGPGTRLTVT.

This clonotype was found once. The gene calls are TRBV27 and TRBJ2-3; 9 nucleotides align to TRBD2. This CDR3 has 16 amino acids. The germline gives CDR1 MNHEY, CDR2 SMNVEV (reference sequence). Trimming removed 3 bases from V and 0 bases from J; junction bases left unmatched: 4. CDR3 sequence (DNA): TGTGCCAGCAGTTTTCTAGCGGGAACTAGCACAGATACGCAGTATTTT. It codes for CASSFLAGTSTDTQYF.

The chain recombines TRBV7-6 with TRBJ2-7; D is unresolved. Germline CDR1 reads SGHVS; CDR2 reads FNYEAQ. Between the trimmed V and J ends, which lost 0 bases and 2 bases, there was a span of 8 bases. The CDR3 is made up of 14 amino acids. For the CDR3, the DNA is TGTGCCAGCAGCTTAGCAGGCCCGGCCTACGAGCAGTACTTC. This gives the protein CASSLAGPAYEQYF.